These 26 T cell receptor beta chains share one sample of origin, sequenced in a study of shared clonotypes between healthy human individuals. Clones were read by immunoSEQ multiplex PCR, and TCRdb kept only the in-frame ones, dropping some. This sample has around 100,000 clones; approximately 70% occur once, and the top ten carry approximately 24%. The specimen sequenced was memory CD8+ T cells sorted from blood. Subset in this sample: CD45RO+ cells pooled with CCR7-negative TemRA cells. The receptors shown here come from a woman aged 25-40 years in good health.

The genes are TRBV4-1 and TRBJ2-4, with 9 bases that match TRBD2. This CDR3 has 18 residues. V trimming: 1 base; J trimming: 3 bases; junction bases outside the gene matches: 10. Germline V gene lookup returns CDR1 MGHRA and CDR2 YSYEKL. CDR3 sequence: CASSQGRVAGVGKNIQYF. DNA for the CDR3: TGCGCCAGCAGCCAAGGGCGGGTAGCGGGAGTGGGCAAAAACATTCAGTACTTC.

V usage is TRBV4-1 and J usage is TRBJ2-5; weak D call: TRBD1 (5 bases). CDR1 and CDR2 from the germline V gene are MGHRA and YSYEKL. V was shortened by 5 bases and J by 1 base, with 14 bases between the two germline ends. The CDR3 consists of 15 residues. In DNA, the CDR3 is TGCGCCAGCAGCACCCTTGGACACCTCCAAGAGACCCAGTACTTC. It encodes CASSTLGHLQETQYF.

This chain joins TRBV28 and TRBJ2-5, with TRBD2 matching over 10 bases. After removal of 5 bases from V and 3 bases from J, the junction contained 3 bases not matched to a gene. The CDR3 has 14 residues. CDR1 is MDHEN, CDR2 SYDVKM, per germline. CDR3 nucleotide sequence: TGTGCCAGCAGTCCAGGACTAGCGGAAGAGACCCAGTACTTC. The encoded protein is CASSPGLAEETQYF. Full variable domain (missing parts from reference TRBV28 and TRBJ2-5): DVKVTQSSRYLVKRTGEKVFLECVQDMDHENMFWYRQDPGLGLRLIYFSYDVKMKEKGDIPEGYSVSREKKERFSLILESASTNQTSMYLCASSPGLAEETQYFGPGTRLLVL.

The CDR3 protein is CASSQAGEGEAEAFF. CDR3 in DNA: TGTGCCAGCAGCCAGGCCGGCGAGGGGGAAGCTGAAGCTTTCTTT. The chain employs TRBV4-2 and TRBJ1-1, with D possibly being TRBD1 (6 bases). The germline CDR1 and CDR2 sequences are LGHNA and YNFKEQ. The CDR3 length is 15 residues. V dropped 3 bases and J dropped 6 bases, with 17 bases sitting between them.

Ten or more counts support this clone. This chain links TRBV7-9 with TRBJ1-1; 7 bases line up with TRBD1. The CDR3 sequence is 16 residues long. The germline gives CDR1 SEHNR, CDR2 FQNEAQ (reference sequence). With 5 bases clipped from V and 0 bases from J, the junction kept 9 bases outside the gene matches. The CDR3 sequence: CASSPPRGRLNTEAFF. CDR3 DNA: TGTGCCAGCAGCCCCCCGAGGGGGCGTCTGAACACTGAAGCTTTCTTT.

The chain employs TRBV18 and TRBJ1-5; D ambiguous. The germline V gene encodes CDR1 KGHSH and CDR2 LQKENI. V dropped 3 bases and J dropped 0 bases, with 15 bases sitting between them. The CDR3 is 17 residues long. The CDR3 loop reads CASSPGDGLPSNQPQHF. For the CDR3, the DNA is TGTGCCAGCTCACCGGGAGACGGACTACCTAGCAATCAGCCCCAGCATTTT.

CDR3 loop: CASSEAVAGGPTDTQYF. The DNA for the CDR3 is TGTGCCAGCAGTGAAGCGGTAGCGGGAGGGCCCACAGATACGCAGTATTTT. This chain joins TRBV6-1 and TRBJ2-3, with TRBD2 matching 11 bases. The CDR3 covers 17 residues. Germline CDR1 reads MNHNS; CDR2 reads SASEGT. Germline trimming cut 0 bases from V and 2 bases from J; bases unmatched to any gene: 4.

In regard to this clone: At one end the junction does not follow the germline gene, possibly because of a read error. The J gene is TRBJ2-3, the V gene TRBV4-1, with D hard to call. Germline lookup yields CDR1 MGHRA and CDR2 YSYEKL. The CDR3 has 11 amino acids. CDR3 residues: CASSQADTQYF. The CDR3 DNA is TGTGCCAGCAGCCAGGCAGATACGCAGTATTTT.

The V gene is TRBV6-5, the J gene TRBJ2-6, with D maybe TRBD2 (5 bases). Trimming took off 0 bases at V and 4 bases at J, with 10 bases between the two ends. This CDR3 is built from 16 residues. Per germline, CDR1 MNHEY and CDR2 SVGAGI. The DNA of the CDR3 is TGTGCCAGCAGTTACTCAGAGGGCTCAGGGGCCAACGTCCTGACTTTC. Amino acids: CASSYSEGSGANVLTF.

On this clone: One base away lies a much larger clone, so this may be a sequencing read error. The chain links TRBV7-9 to TRBJ2-1; TRBD2 matches at 7 bases. The CDR3 has 16 residues. Germline loops: CDR1 SEHNR, CDR2 FQNEAQ (reference sequence). As DNA, the CDR3 is TGTGCCAACAGCCCCCTGGGCGGGAGCGGTTACAATGAGCAGTTCTTC. Translation: CANSPLGGSGYNEQFF.

The V gene is TRBV6-1, the J gene TRBJ2-7, with D tentatively TRBD2 (5 bases). CDR3 size: 15 residues. Germline V gives CDR1 MNHNS, CDR2 SASEGT. With 1 base removed from V and 1 base from J, the gap between germline ends came to 11 bases. This CDR3 is CASSEVLGSSYEQYF. In DNA, the CDR3 is TGTGCCAGCAGTGAAGTTCTAGGGAGTTCCTACGAGCAGTACTTC.

The chain recombines TRBV28 with TRBJ2-7; D may be TRBD1 or TRBD2 (5 bases each). The germline CDR1 and CDR2 sequences are MDHEN and SYDVKM. There are 15 residues in the CDR3. V gave up 6 bases and J gave up 4 bases, with 19 bases separating them. CDR3 bases: TGTGCCAGCAGGGACCTGACGGGACCAATATACGAGCAGTACTTC. Protein product: CASRDLTGPIYEQYF. Full variable domain (outside the CDR3, taken from reference TRBV28 and TRBJ2-7): DVKVTQSSRYLVKRTGEKVFLECVQDMDHENMFWYRQDPGLGLRLIYFSYDVKMKEKGDIPEGYSVSREKKERFSLILESASTNQTSMYLCASRDLTGPIYEQYFGPGTRLTVT.

This sequence joins TRBV2 and TRBJ2-6; D ambiguous. CDR1 is SNHLY and CDR2 is FYNNEI in the germline V gene. The CDR3 is 14 residues long. Trimming cost V 7 bases and J 0 bases, with 7 bases left between them. CDR3 loop: CASTQNSGANVLTF. CDR3 bases: TGTGCCAGCACCCAGAACTCTGGGGCCAACGTCCTGACTTTC.

This chain connects TRBV10-3 to TRBJ2-1; 8 nucleotides align to TRBD2. Germline V gives CDR1 ENHRY, CDR2 SYGVKD. Unmatched junction bases numbered 12, after V lost 8 bases and J lost 9 bases. The CDR3 sequence is 14 residues long. CDR3 bases: TGTGCCATCGCTACTAGCGGACAGAAATTTGAGCAGTTCTTC. The encoded protein is CAIATSGQKFEQFF.

The J gene is TRBJ1-3, the V gene TRBV4-1, with no clear D. V was pared by 8 bases and J by 1 base, with 0 bases between. Germline-derived CDR1 and CDR2 are MGHRA and YSYEKL. The CDR3 has 10 amino acids. CDR3 nucleotides: TGCGCCAGCTCTGGAAACACCATATATTTT. Protein product: CASSGNTIYF.

Remarks on this clone: This same CDR3 is encoded by further DNA sequences in the sample. The J gene is TRBJ2-1, the V gene TRBV9, with D maybe TRBD2 (5 bases). Germline V gene data show CDR1 as SGDLS and CDR2 as YYNGEE. V lost 0 bases and J 8 bases, leaving 12 bases between the germline ends. The CDR3 length is 14 residues. The CDR3 spells CASSVGGGSDEQFF. The CDR3 nucleotides are TGTGCCAGCAGCGTAGGGGGTGGGAGCGATGAGCAGTTCTTC.

The rearrangement joins TRBV5-1 to TRBJ2-1; TRBD2 aligns across 13 bases. The germline gives CDR1 SGHRS, CDR2 YFSETQ. The CDR3 has 16 amino acids. V dropped 3 bases and J dropped 10; count of bases not matched to a gene: 10. DNA of the CDR3: TGCGCCAGCAGCTCTCCGGGACTAGCGGGATATGAGGAGCAGTTCTTC. The encoded protein is CASSSPGLAGYEEQFF.

This clone showed up just a few times. The chain has TRBV27 and TRBJ2-1; unclear D gene. The CDR3 sequence is 14 residues long. Trimming cost V 2 bases and J 7 bases, with 12 bases left between them. CDR1 and CDR2 (germline): MNHEY, SMNVEV (reference sequence). Here the CDR3 reads CASSLGVAGNEQFF. CDR3 DNA sequence: TGTGCCAGCAGTTTAGGGGTAGCCGGGAATGAGCAGTTCTTC.

This clone was seen more than once but under ten times. The chain has TRBV25-1 and TRBJ2-3, with D possibly called TRBD1 or TRBD2 (5 bases each). The ends were cut back, 5 bases at V and 2 bases at J, with 17 bases in the middle. Looked up from germline, CDR1 is MGHDK and CDR2 is SYGVNS. The CDR3 is made up of 16 amino acids. Here the CDR3 DNA reads TGTGCCAGCAGTCCCAGCGTAGGGACCAACACAGATACGCAGTATTTT. Its protein is CASSPSVGTNTDTQYF. Based on the CDR3 plus reference TRBV25-1 and TRBJ2-3, the full variable domain is EADIYQTPRYLVIGTGKKITLECSQTMGHDKMYWYQQDPGMELHLIHYSYGVNSTEKGDLSSESTVSRIRTEHFPLTLESARPSHTSQYLCASSPSVGTNTDTQYFGPGTRLTVL.

CDR3 sequence: CASRRDRLNSYNEQFF. DNA for the CDR3: TGTGCCAGCAGACGTGACAGGCTAAACTCCTACAATGAGCAGTTCTTC. The chain recombines TRBV28 with TRBJ2-1; weak D call: TRBD1 (6 bases). Trimming removed 6 bases from V and 0 bases from J, with 15 bases in between. Germline-derived CDR1 and CDR2 are MDHEN and SYDVKM. CDR3 length: 16 residues.

The rearrangement uses TRBV4-2 and TRBJ2-1; 7 positions match TRBD2. Germline CDR1 and CDR2: LGHNA and YNFKEQ. The CDR3 length is 15 residues. Losses at the gene ends were 4 bases for V and 3 bases for J; bases not matched to a gene: 6. CDR3 amino acids: CASSPRSGDYNEQFF. DNA of the CDR3: TGTGCCAGCAGCCCAAGAAGCGGGGACTACAATGAGCAGTTCTTC.

CDR3 sequence (DNA): TGCGCCAGCAGCTCTCCGTTGGTTTCCTACGAGCAGTACTTC. Residues: CASSSPLVSYEQYF. The chain carries TRBV4-1 and TRBJ2-7; D unresolved. The CDR3 runs to 14 residues. V was clipped by 5 bases and J by 1 base, with 12 bases between them. CDR1 and CDR2 from the germline V gene are MGHRA and YSYEKL.

The chain uses TRBV19 and TRBJ2-2; 7 nucleotides agree with TRBD1. Losses at the gene ends were 3 bases for V and 6 bases for J; bases not matched to a gene: 10. The CDR3 sequence is 16 residues long. Germline V gene lookup returns CDR1 LNHDA and CDR2 SQIVND (reference sequence). This chain's CDR3 is CASSILRTGAPGELFF. DNA for the CDR3: TGTGCCAGTAGTATCCTAAGGACAGGCGCCCCCGGGGAGCTGTTTTTT. Full variable domain (outside the CDR3, taken from reference TRBV19 and TRBJ2-2): DGGITQSPKYLFRKEGQNVTLSCEQNLNHDAMYWYRQDPGQGLRLIYYSQIVNDFQKGDIAEGYSVSREKKESFPLTVTSAQKNPTAFYLCASSILRTGAPGELFFGEGSRLTVL.

The V gene is TRBV11-2, the J gene TRBJ2-3, with D possibly TRBD1 on 5 matching bases. CDR3 length: 16 residues. Germline-derived CDR1 and CDR2 are SGHAT and FQNNGV. Trimming took off 3 bases at V and 5 bases at J, with 18 bases between the two ends. CDR3 DNA sequence: TGTGCCAGCAGCTTCTTTGGGGCAGGAAGGCAAGATACGCAGTATTTT. It is translated as CASSFFGAGRQDTQYF.

This chain connects TRBV28 to TRBJ1-4; D ambiguous. Germline CDR1 reads MDHEN; CDR2 reads SYDVKM. CDR3 length: 16 amino acids. Trimming removed 5 bases from V and 4 bases from J, with 17 bases in between. CDR3 amino acids: CASSIPGSSGNEKLFF. The DNA of the CDR3 is TGTGCCAGCAGTATCCCCGGATCCTCGGGTAATGAAAAACTGTTTTTT.

As regards this clone: Different DNA sequences within this sample yield the same CDR3. The rearrangement joins TRBV9 to TRBJ2-1; D is perhaps TRBD2 (6 bases). In germline, CDR1 is SGDLS, CDR2 YYNGEE. This CDR3 has 14 residues. V dropped 0 bases and J dropped 8 bases, with 12 bases sitting between them. The CDR3 coding sequence is TGTGCCAGCAGCGTAGGCGGAGGGAGCGATGAGCAGTTCTTC. It encodes CASSVGGGSDEQFF. The full variable domain, rest sourced from reference TRBV9 and TRBJ2-1, is DSGVTQTPKHLITATGQRVTLRCSPRSGDLSVYWYQQSLDQGLQFLIQYYNGEERAKGNILERFSAQQFPDLHSELNLSSLELGDSALYFCASSVGGGSDEQFFGPGTRLTVL.